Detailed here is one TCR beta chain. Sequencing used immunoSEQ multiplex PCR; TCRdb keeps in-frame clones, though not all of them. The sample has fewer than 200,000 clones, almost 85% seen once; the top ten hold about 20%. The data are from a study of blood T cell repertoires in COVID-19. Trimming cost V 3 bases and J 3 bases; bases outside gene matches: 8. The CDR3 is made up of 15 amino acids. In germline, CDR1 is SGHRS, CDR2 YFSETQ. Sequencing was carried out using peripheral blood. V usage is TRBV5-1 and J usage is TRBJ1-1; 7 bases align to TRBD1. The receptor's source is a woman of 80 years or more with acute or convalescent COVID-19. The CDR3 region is CASSSDRQGHTEAFF. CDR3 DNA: TGCGCCAGCAGCTCGGACCGACAGGGTCACACTGAAGCTTTCTTT.